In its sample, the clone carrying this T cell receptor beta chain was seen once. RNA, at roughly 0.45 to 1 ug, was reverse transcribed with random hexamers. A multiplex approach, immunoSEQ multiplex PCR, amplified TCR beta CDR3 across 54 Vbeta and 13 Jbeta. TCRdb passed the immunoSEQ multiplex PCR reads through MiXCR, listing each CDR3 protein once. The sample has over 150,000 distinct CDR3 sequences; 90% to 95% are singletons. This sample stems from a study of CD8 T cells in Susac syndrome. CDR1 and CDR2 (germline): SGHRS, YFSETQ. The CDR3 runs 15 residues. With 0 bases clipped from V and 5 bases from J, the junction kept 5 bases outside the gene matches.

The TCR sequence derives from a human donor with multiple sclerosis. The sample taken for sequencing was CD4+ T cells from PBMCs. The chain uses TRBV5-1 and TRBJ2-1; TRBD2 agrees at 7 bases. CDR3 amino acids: CASSLGSGVDNEQFF. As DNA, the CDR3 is TGCGCCAGCAGCTTGGGAAGCGGGGTAGACAATGAGCAGTTCTTC.